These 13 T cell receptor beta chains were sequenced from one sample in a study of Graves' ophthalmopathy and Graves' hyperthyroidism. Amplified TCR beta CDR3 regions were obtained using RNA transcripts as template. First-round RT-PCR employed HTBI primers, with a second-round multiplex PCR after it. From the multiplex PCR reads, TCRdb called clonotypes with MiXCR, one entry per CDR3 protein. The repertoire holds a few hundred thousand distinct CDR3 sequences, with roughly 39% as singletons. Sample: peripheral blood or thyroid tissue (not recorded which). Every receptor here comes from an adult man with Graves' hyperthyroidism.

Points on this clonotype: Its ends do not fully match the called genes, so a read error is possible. The CDR3 region has the DNA TGTGCCGCCAGTGATTCGGCAGGCACAGATACGCAGTATTTT. As protein: CAASDSAGTDTQYF. The chain employs TRBV24-1 and TRBJ2-3; D is ambiguous. CDR1 KGHDR and CDR2 SFDVKD come from the germline V gene. The CDR3 is made up of 14 amino acids.

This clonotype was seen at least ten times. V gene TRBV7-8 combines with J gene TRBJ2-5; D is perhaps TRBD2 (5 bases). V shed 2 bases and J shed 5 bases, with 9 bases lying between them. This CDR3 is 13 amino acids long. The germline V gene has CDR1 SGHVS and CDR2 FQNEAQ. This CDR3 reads CASSLREQETQYF. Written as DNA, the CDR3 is TGTGCCAGCAGCTTACGGGAACAGGAGACCCAGTACTTC. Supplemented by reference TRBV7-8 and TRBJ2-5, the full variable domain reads GAGVSQSPRYKVAKRGQDVALRCDPISGHVSLFWYQQALGQGPEFLTYFQNEAQLDKSGLPSDRFFAERPEGSVSTLKIQRTQQEDSAVYLCASSLREQETQYFGPGTRLLVL.

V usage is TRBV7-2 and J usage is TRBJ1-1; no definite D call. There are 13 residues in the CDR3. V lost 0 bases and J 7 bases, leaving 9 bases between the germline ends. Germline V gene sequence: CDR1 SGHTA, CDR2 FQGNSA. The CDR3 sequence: CASSLAGNNEAFF. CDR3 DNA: TGTGCCAGCAGCTTAGCAGGGAATAATGAAGCTTTCTTT.

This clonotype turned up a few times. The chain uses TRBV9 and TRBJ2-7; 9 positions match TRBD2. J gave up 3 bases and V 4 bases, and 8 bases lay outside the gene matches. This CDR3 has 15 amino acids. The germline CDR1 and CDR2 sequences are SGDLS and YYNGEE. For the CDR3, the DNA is TGTGCCAGCAGCTACTTTAGCGGGGGAATCTACGAGCAGTACTTC. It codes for CASSYFSGGIYEQYF. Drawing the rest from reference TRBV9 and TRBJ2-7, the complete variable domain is DSGVTQTPKHLITATGQRVTLRCSPRSGDLSVYWYQQSLDQGLQFLIQYYNGEERAKGNILERFSAQQFPDLHSELNLSSLELGDSALYFCASSYFSGGIYEQYFGPGTRLTVT.

DNA for the CDR3: TGTGCCAGCAGTGGGACTGGGGAGCACGGGGAGCTGTTTTTT. Amino acids: CASSGTGEHGELFF. The J gene is TRBJ2-2, the V gene TRBV12-3 or TRBV12-4, with D perhaps matching TRBD2 (6 bases). Trimming stripped 5 bases from V and 7 bases from J, with 14 bases between. The CDR3 spans 14 residues.

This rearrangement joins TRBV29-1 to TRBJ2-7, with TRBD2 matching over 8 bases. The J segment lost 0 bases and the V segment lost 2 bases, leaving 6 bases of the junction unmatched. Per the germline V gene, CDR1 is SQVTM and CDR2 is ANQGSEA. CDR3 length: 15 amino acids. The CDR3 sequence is CSVELPSGSSYEQYF. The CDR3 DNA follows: TGCAGCGTTGAATTGCCCAGCGGGAGCTCCTACGAGCAGTACTTC.

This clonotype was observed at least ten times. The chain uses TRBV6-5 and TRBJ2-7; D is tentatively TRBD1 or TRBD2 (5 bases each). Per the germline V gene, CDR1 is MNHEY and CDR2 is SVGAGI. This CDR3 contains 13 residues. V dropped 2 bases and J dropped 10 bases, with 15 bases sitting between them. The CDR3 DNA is TGTGCCAGCAGTTACGGGACCGGAGGAAGTCAGTACTTC. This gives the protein CASSYGTGGSQYF.

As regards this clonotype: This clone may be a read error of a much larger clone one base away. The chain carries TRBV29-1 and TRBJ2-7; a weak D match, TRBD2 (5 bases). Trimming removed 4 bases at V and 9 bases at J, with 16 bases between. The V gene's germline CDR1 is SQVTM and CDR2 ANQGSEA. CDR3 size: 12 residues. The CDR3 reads CSVVLRAGMQYF. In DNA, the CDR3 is TGCAGCGTTGTCCTGAGGGCAGGCATGCAGTACTTC.

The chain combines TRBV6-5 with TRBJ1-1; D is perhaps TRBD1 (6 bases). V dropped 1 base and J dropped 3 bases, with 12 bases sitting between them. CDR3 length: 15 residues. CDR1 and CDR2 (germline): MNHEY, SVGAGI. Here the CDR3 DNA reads TGTGCCAGCAGTTACTGGGGGGCTTGGGACACTGAAGCTTTCTTT. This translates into CASSYWGAWDTEAFF.

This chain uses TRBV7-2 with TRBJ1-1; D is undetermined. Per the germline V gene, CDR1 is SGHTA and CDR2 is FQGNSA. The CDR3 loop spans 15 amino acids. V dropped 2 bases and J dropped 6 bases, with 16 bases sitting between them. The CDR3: CASSLRRQRTAEAFF. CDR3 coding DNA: TGTGCCAGCAGCTTACGCCGACAACGGACCGCTGAAGCTTTCTTT.

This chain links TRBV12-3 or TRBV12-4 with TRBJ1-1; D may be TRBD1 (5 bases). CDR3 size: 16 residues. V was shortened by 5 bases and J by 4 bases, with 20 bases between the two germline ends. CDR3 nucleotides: TGTGCCAGCAGTACAGGCTCAGGGATCTTCGTCACTGAAGCTTTCTTT. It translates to CASSTGSGIFVTEAFF.

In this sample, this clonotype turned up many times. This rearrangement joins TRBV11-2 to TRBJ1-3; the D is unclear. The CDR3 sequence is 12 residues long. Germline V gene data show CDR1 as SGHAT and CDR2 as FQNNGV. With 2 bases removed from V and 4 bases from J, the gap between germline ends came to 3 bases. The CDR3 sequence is CASSLLGNTIYF. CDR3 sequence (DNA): TGTGCCAGCAGCTTACTCGGAAACACCATATATTTT.

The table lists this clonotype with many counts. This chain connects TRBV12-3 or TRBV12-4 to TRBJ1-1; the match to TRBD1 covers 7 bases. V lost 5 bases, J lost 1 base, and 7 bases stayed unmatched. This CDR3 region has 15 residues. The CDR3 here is CASSTPGQKNTEAFF. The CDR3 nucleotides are TGTGCCAGCAGTACCCCGGGACAGAAGAACACTGAAGCTTTCTTT.